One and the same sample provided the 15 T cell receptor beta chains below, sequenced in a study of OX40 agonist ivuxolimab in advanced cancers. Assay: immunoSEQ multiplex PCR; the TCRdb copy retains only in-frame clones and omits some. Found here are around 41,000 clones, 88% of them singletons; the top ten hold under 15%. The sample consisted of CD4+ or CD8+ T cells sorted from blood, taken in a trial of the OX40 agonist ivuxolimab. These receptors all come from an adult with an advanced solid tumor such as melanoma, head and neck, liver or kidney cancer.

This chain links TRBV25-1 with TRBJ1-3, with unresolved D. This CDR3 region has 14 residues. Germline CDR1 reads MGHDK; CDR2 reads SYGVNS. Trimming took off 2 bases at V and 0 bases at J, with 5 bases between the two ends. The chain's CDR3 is CASSELSSGNTIYF. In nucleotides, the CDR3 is TGTGCCAGCAGTGAACTAAGCTCTGGAAACACCATATATTTT.

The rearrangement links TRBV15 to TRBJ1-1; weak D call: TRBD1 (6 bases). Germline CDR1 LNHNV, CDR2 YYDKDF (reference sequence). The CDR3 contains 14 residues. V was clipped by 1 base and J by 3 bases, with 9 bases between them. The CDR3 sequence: CATSRAHRDTEAFF. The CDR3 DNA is TGTGCCACCAGCAGAGCCCACAGGGACACTGAAGCTTTCTTT.

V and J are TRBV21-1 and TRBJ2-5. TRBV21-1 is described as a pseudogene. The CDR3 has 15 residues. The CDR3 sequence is CASSKGPRSGETQYF. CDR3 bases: TGTGCCAGCAGCAAGGGACCGAGGTCTGGGGAGACCCAGTACTTC.

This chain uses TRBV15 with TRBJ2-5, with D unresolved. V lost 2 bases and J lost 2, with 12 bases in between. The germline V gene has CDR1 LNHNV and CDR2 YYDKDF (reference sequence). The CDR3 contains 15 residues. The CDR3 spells CATSRRSRRQETQYF. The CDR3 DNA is TGTGCCACCAGCAGAAGGTCCCGTAGACAAGAGACCCAGTACTTC.

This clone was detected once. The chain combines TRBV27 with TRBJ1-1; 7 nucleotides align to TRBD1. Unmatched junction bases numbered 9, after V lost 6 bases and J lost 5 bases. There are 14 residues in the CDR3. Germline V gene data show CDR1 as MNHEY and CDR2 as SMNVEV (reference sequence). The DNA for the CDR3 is TGTGCCAGCAGCCATGGACAGGCGAGAACTGAAGCTTTCTTT. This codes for CASSHGQARTEAFF.

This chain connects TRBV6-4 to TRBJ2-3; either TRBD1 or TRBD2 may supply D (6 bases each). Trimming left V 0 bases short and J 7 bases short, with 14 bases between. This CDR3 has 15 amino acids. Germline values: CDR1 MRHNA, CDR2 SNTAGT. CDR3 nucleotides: TGTGCCAGCAGTGACTCGGGGGGCCAGGGATATACGCAGTATTTT. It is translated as CASSDSGGQGYTQYF.

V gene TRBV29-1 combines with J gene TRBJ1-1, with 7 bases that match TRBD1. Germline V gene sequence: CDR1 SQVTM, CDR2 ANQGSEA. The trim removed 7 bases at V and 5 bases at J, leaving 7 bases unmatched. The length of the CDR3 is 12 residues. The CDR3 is CSAAGTATEAFF. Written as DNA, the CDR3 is TGCAGCGCCGCCGGGACAGCTACTGAAGCTTTCTTT.

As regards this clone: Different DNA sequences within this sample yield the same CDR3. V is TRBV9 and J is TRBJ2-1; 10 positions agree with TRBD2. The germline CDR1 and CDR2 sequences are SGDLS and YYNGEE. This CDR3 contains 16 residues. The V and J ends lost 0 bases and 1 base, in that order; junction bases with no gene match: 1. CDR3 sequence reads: CASSVGSGGSYNEQFF. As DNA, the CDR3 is TGTGCCAGCAGCGTAGGTAGCGGGGGGTCCTACAATGAGCAGTTCTTC. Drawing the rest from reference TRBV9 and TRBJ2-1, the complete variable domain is DSGVTQTPKHLITATGQRVTLRCSPRSGDLSVYWYQQSLDQGLQFLIQYYNGEERAKGNILERFSAQQFPDLHSELNLSSLELGDSALYFCASSVGSGGSYNEQFFGPGTRLTVL.

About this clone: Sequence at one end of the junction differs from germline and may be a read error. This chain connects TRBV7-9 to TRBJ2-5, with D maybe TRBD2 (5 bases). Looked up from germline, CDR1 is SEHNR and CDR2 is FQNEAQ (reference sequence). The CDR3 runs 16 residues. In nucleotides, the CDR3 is TGTGCCAGCAGCTTAGGGCTTGAGGGTCCACAAGGGACCCAGTACTTC. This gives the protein CASSLGLEGPQGTQYF.

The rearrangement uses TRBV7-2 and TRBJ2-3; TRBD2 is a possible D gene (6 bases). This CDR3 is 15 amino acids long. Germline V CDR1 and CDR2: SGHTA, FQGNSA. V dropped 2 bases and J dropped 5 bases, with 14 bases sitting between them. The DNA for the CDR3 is TGTGCCAGCAGCTTAACCAGCGGGTCAGGAGATACGCAGTATTTT. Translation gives CASSLTSGSGDTQYF. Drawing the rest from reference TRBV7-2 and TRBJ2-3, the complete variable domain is GAGVSQSPSNKVTEKGKDVELRCDPISGHTALYWYRQSLGQGLEFLIYFQGNSAPDKSGLPSDRFSAERTGGSVSTLTIQRTQQEDSAVYLCASSLTSGSGDTQYFGPGTRLTVL.

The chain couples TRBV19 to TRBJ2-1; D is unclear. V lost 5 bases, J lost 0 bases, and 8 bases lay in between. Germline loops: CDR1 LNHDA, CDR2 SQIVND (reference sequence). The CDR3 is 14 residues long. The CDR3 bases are TGTGCCAGTAGTCCGGGTACCTCCTACAATGAGCAGTTCTTC. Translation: CASSPGTSYNEQFF. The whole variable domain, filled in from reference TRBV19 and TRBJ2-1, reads DGGITQSPKYLFRKEGQNVTLSCEQNLNHDAMYWYRQDPGQGLRLIYYSQIVNDFQKGDIAEGYSVSREKKESFPLTVTSAQKNPTAFYLCASSPGTSYNEQFFGPGTRLTVL.

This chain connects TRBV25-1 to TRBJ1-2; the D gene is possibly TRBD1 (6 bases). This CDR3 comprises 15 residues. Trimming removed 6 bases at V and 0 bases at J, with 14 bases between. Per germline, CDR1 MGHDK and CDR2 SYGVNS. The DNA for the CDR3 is TGTGCCAGCAGCCAGGGGCCCTTCTCTAACTATGGCTACACCTTC. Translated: CASSQGPFSNYGYTF.

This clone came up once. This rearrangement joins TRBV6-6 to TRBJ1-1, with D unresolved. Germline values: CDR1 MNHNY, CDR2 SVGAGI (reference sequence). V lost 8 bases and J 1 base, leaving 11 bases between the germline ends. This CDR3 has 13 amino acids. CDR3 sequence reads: CASERAPNTEAFF. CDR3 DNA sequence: TGTGCCAGCGAGAGGGCCCCGAACACTGAAGCTTTCTTT.

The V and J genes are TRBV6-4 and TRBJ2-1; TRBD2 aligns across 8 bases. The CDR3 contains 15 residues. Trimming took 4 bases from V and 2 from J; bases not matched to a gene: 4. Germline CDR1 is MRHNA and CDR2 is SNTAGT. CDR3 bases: TGTGCCAGCAGTGTGGATAGCGGGACCTACAATGAGCAGTTCTTC. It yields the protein CASSVDSGTYNEQFF.

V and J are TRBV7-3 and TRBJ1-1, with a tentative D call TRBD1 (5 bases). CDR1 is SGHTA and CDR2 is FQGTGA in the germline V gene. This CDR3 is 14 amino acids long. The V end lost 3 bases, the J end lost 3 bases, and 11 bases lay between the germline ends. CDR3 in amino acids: CASSFTGGDTEAFF. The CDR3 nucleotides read TGTGCCAGCAGCTTCACAGGAGGGGACACTGAAGCTTTCTTT.